This T cell receptor beta chain was identified during a study of cytomegalovirus exposure and HLA in healthy donors. For this clone: The antigen remains unidentified.

Per germline, CDR1 SGHNT and CDR2 YENEEA. V shed 2 bases and J 5 bases; nucleotides not matched to a gene: 15. The CDR3 runs to 18 residues. Use of 60 Vbeta and 13 Jbeta primers characterized the PCR. Measured with immunoSEQ multiplex PCR; TCRdb has only the in-frame clones, and not every one. The sample consists of about 180,000 clones, 82% of them appearing once. Study conclusions and caveats: Donor immune exposure was known only as CMV serostatus. Reports indicated that the classifier achieved high specificity and sensitivity in diagnosing cytomegalovirus status. The Asian-associated ancestry cluster reportedly had fewer N-insertions than the 666-donor mean in a later analysis.

V gene TRBV11-3 combines with J gene TRBJ2-5, with 9 bases lining up with TRBD2. Source material: PBMCs. The clonotype was recovered from a man aged 40-50 years in good health and CMV-seronegative. The CDR3 bases are TGTGCCAGCAGCTTATTCCGGGCTAGCGGGATCTCCCGGGAGACCCAGTACTTC. Protein sequence: CASSLFRASGISRETQYF.